The rows below give T cell receptor beta chains drawn from one sample of a study of vaccination and CD4 T cells after COVID-19. MiXCR was run by TCRdb on the PCR reads, yielding one entry per CDR3 protein. The sample lists about 33,000 distinct CDR3 sequences; around 33% were seen once. The sample here was CD4+ T cells from blood, taken about 7 months after SARS-CoV-2 vaccination. The receptor set was obtained from a human donor who had recovered from COVID-19. Both conserved end residues are trimmed from each CDR3. D genes are given only for firm matches.

v_call,d_call,j_call,cdr3_aa
TRBV27,NA,TRBJ2-7,ASSLSQGGPYEQY
TRBV6-1,NA,TRBJ2-4,ASSDPAAKNIQY
TRBV19,TRBD1,TRBJ1-5,ASRTSRDSNQPQH
TRBV15,NA,TRBJ2-7,ATSMTGQIGEQY
TRBV18,NA,TRBJ1-6,ASSPRWNSPLH
TRBV28,NA,TRBJ1-5,ASKGAGRVNQPQH
TRBV20-1,TRBD1,TRBJ1-1,SALGQMNTEAF
TRBV14,TRBD1,TRBJ1-1,ASSQDDRVYTEAF
TRBV7-6,NA,TRBJ2-3,ASSWAAGPTDTQY
TRBV28,NA,TRBJ2-7,ASVSLNYEQY
TRBV2,TRBD1,TRBJ2-2,ASSRQGGNTGELF
TRBV7-9,TRBD1,TRBJ1-3,ASSSPGGRRNTIY
TRBV5-1,NA,TRBJ1-2,ASSFSGDQNYGYT
TRBV6-5,TRBD2,TRBJ2-3,ASSYSMSSGMSSTDTQY
TRBV28,TRBD1,TRBJ2-7,ASSLPGTAYEQY
TRBV7-2,NA,TRBJ1-1,ASSFGTQANTEAF
TRBV6-1,TRBD2,TRBJ2-5,ASSPGLAGQTQY
TRBV28,TRBD2,TRBJ2-2,ASSFTGLAGNTGELF
TRBV20-1,NA,TRBJ2-1,SARGINYNEQF
TRBV5-1,TRBD1,TRBJ2-5,ASSLRTGGQETQY
TRBV27,NA,TRBJ2-7,ASSLSVYPYEQY
TRBV7-8,NA,TRBJ2-7,ASSLAQGYSYEQY
TRBV27,NA,TRBJ2-2,ASSFWFGTGELF
TRBV10-1,NA,TRBJ2-7,ASSAGTYNEQY
TRBV7-2,NA,TRBJ2-2,ASSASKGGELF
TRBV20-1,NA,TRBJ2-1,SGTPLGFGEQF
TRBV20-1,NA,TRBJ1-4,SARDVAGANEKLF
TRBV6-1,TRBD2,TRBJ2-5,ASGPTSGLETQY
TRBV7-2,TRBD2,TRBJ2-3,ASSPGGFDADTQY
TRBV27,NA,TRBJ2-3,ASTRGHTDTQY
TRBV19,NA,TRBJ2-2,ASSGDYTGELF
TRBV4-1,NA,TRBJ1-6,ASSLQKLQNYNSPLH
TRBV20-1,TRBD1,TRBJ1-3,SATGQDGRNTIY
TRBV10-3,NA,TRBJ2-3,ATREDIGTDTQY
TRBV19,NA,TRBJ2-3,ASSILLQDTQY
TRBV28,TRBD1,TRBJ1-5,ASGRDRSYSNQPQH
TRBV28,NA,TRBJ1-2,ASSSTKDRGGYGYT
TRBV20-1,TRBD1,TRBJ1-1,SARDQGQQKAF
TRBV28,NA,TRBJ2-5,ASSLRLVRETQY
TRBV6-4,NA,TRBJ2-3,ASSDSGGRDTQY
TRBV20-1,TRBD1,TRBJ2-5,SARTGDQRETQY
TRBV20-1,NA,TRBJ1-5,SASEATDQPQH
TRBV15,NA,TRBJ1-1,ATSRHRVFAEAF
TRBV20-1,TRBD1,TRBJ2-4,SARDRGQGNPKNIQY
TRBV29-1,NA,TRBJ1-5,SVAENLNQPQH
TRBV7-2,NA,TRBJ1-2,ASSLGVGGYT
TRBV24-1,TRBD1,TRBJ2-2,ATGQGPNTGELF
TRBV5-1,TRBD2,TRBJ2-5,ASSLAGTSGQETQY
TRBV20-1,TRBD2,TRBJ2-3,SASLAGSVTDTQY
TRBV28,NA,TRBJ2-1,ATAGQSFGGRNNREHKPF
TRBV20-1,TRBD1,TRBJ2-5,SASGTVQETQY
TRBV7-8,TRBD2,TRBJ2-3,ASSLRSGNTDTQY
TRBV28,NA,TRBJ2-2,ASRTGLNTGELF
TRBV19,NA,TRBJ2-3,ASTTSGSSTDTQY
TRBV20-1,TRBD1,TRBJ1-5,SAKGGGQDQPQH
TRBV19,NA,TRBJ2-3,ASSIGDGPTDTQY
TRBV7-8,NA,TRBJ1-5,ASSLTTGSNQPQH
TRBV20-1,NA,TRBJ1-2,SAREQYRYGYT
TRBV20-1,NA,TRBJ2-1,SARIFWEENEQF
TRBV7-3,NA,TRBJ1-2,ASSPKGAGSRGGYT